The rows below give T cell receptor beta chains drawn from one sample of a study of control samples from healthy donors and cancer patients. Clones were sequenced by immunoSEQ multiplex PCR, and TCRdb holds only the in-frame ones, with some missing. The sample records under 20,000 clones, less than 90% being singletons. Specimen: PBMCs. These receptors originate from a woman in her 70s with lung cancer. CDR3s include the opening cysteine and the closing phenylalanine or tryptophan. D genes are given only for firm matches. Clone size is given for some rows only: seen once, a few or many times, or a class if the clone is expanded.

d_call j_call clone_size v_call cdr3_aa cdr3_nt
- TRBJ2-1 - TRBV6-5 CASTIDPYSYNEQFF TGTGCCAGCACCATCGACCCGTACTCCTACAATGAGCAGTTCTTC
TRBD1 TRBJ2-7 - TRBV24-1 CATSAGTDTYEQYF TGTGCCACTTCCGCCGGGACAGACACCTACGAGCAGTACTTC
- TRBJ2-3 once TRBV7-9 CASSLAIGGTDTQYF TGTGCCAGCAGCTTAGCCATCGGTGGGACAGATACGCAGTATTTT
- TRBJ2-2 - TRBV12-3/TRBV12-4 CASRFTSAGELFF TGTGCCAGCAGGTTCACTAGTGCCGGGGAGCTGTTTTTT
TRBD1 TRBJ1-3 - TRBV18 CASSPTQGASGNTIYF TGTGCCAGCTCACCTACGCAGGGGGCGAGCGGAAACACCATATATTTT
TRBD2 TRBJ2-1 - TRBV7-3 CASSSGTSGNHEQFF TGTGCCAGCAGCTCCGGGACTAGCGGGAATCATGAGCAGTTCTTC
- TRBJ1-5 - TRBV6-5 CASSYQGNSNQPQHF TGTGCCAGCAGCTACCAGGGCAACTCAAATCAGCCCCAGCATTTT
TRBD2 TRBJ2-3 - TRBV15 CATSLLAGSVADTQYF TGTGCCACCAGTCTACTAGCGGGAAGTGTGGCAGATACGCAGTATTTT
- TRBJ2-7 - TRBV28 CASSLRERLYEQYF TGTGCCAGCAGTTTAAGGGAACGCCTCTACGAGCAGTACTTC
- TRBJ1-1 - TRBV11-3 CASSLATGTEAFF TGTGCCAGCAGCTTAGCTACGGGCACTGAAGCTTTCTTT
- TRBJ2-2 - TRBV5-1 CASSLGLNTGELFF TGCGCCAGCAGCTTAGGACTGAACACCGGGGAGCTGTTTTTT
- TRBJ1-1 - TRBV10-2 CASSGEIEAFF TGCGCCAGCAGTGGGGAGATCGAAGCTTTCTTT
- TRBJ2-3 - TRBV5-6 CASSLLRASADTQYF TGTGCCAGCAGCCTTCTTAGAGCTAGCGCAGATACGCAGTATTTT
- TRBJ1-5 - TRBV4-3 CASSQSQASNQPQHF TGCGCCAGCAGCCAAAGTCAGGCGAGCAATCAGCCCCAGCATTTT
- TRBJ1-5 once TRBV28 CASSFRPRDIRNQPQHF TGTGCCAGCAGTTTCCGCCCCAGGGACATTCGCAATCAGCCCCAGCATTTT
- TRBJ1-5 - TRBV25-1 CASSAPGPGHQPQHF TGTGCCAGCAGTGCTCCGGGCCCTGGGCATCAGCCCCAGCATTTT
TRBD1 TRBJ2-7 - TRBV10-3 CAISDLMTGYDEQYF TGTGCCATCAGTGATCTCATGACAGGGTACGACGAGCAGTACTTC
- TRBJ1-4 - TRBV27 CASSLWVGGATGKLFF TGTGCCAGCAGTTTATGGGTGGGGGGGGCAACCGGAAAACTGTTTTTT
- TRBJ1-1 - TRBV7-8 CASSQTTGRREAFF TGTGCCAGCAGCCAAACCACCGGACGGCGCGAAGCTTTCTTT
- TRBJ2-7 - TRBV12-3/TRBV12-4 CASSPGFYEQYF TGTGCCAGCAGTCCCGGTTTCTACGAGCAGTACTTC
TRBD1 TRBJ1-6 - TRBV14 CASSQDRGQVNSPLHF TGTGCCAGCAGCCAAGATAGGGGACAGGTTAATTCACCCCTCCACTTT
- TRBJ2-2 - TRBV11-3 CASSLGRPGELFF TGTGCCAGCAGCTTGGGTAGACCCGGGGAGCTGTTTTTT
- TRBJ1-2 - TRBV5-1 CASSLGQERGYTF TGCGCCAGCAGCTTGGGTCAGGAGAGGGGCTACACCTTC
- TRBJ2-2 once TRBV28 CASAGDTGELFF TGTGCCTCGGCAGGGGACACCGGGGAGCTGTTTTTT
- TRBJ2-3 - TRBV5-1 CASSLSPRTRSTDTQYF TGCGCCAGCAGCCTCTCCCCCCGGACCAGGAGCACAGATACGCAGTATTTT
TRBD1 TRBJ2-1 - TRBV28 CASSLEDRGRDEQFF TGTGCCAGCAGTTTAGAGGACAGGGGAAGGGATGAGCAGTTCTTC
- TRBJ1-1 - TRBV5-1 CASSLAWGGDTEAFF TGCGCCAGCAGCTTGGCGTGGGGAGGGGACACTGAAGCTTTCTTT
- TRBJ2-1 - TRBV5-1 CASSLGYQGNEQFF TGCGCCAGCAGCTTGGGCTACCAGGGGAATGAGCAGTTCTTC
- TRBJ2-5 - TRBV2 CASSGRIQETQYF TGTGCCAGCAGTGGGCGCATACAAGAGACCCAGTACTTC
- TRBJ2-2 - TRBV6-6 CASSSPFGIGELFF TGTGCCAGCAGTTCGCCTTTCGGGATCGGGGAGCTGTTTTTT
- TRBJ1-2 few TRBV28 CASSARDGARYRYTF TGTGCCAGCAGTGCCCGGGACGGCGCCCGCTATCGCTACACCTTC
TRBD1 TRBJ1-2 - TRBV5-6 CASRLQGAGYGYTF TGTGCCAGCAGACTACAGGGGGCAGGCTATGGCTACACCTTC
- TRBJ1-2 - TRBV2 CASSLTMDGVGGYTF TGTGCCAGCTCTTTAACTATGGACGGGGTCGGGGGCTACACCTTC
TRBD1 TRBJ1-2 - TRBV2 CASDDRGHLDGYTF TGTGCCAGCGACGACAGGGGGCATCTGGATGGCTACACCTTC
- TRBJ2-2 - TRBV5-1 CASRQLANTGELFF TGCGCCAGCAGACAGTTGGCGAACACCGGGGAGCTGTTTTTT
TRBD1 TRBJ1-6 - TRBV6-4 CASRDWTGGIFSSYNSPLHF TGTGCCAGCAGGGATTGGACAGGGGGTATTTTTAGCTCCTATAATTCACCCCTCCACTTT
- TRBJ2-2 - TRBV10-2 CASRRGSGSTGELFF TGCGCCAGCAGACGAGGGAGTGGATCTACCGGGGAGCTGTTTTTT
TRBD1 TRBJ1-3 few TRBV9 CASSTEQGASGNTIYF TGTGCCAGCAGCACAGAACAGGGGGCCTCTGGAAACACCATATATTTT
TRBD1 TRBJ1-2 - TRBV29-1 CSVAGQAFYGYTF TGCAGCGTTGCCGGACAGGCGTTCTATGGCTACACCTTC
TRBD1 TRBJ2-3 - TRBV30 CAYSQGQGSWRTDTQYF TGTGCCTACTCACAGGGGCAGGGTTCCTGGCGGACAGATACGCAGTATTTT
TRBD2 TRBJ2-1 few TRBV9 CASSSSSGRNNEQFF TGTGCCAGCAGTTCTTCTAGCGGGAGGAACAATGAGCAGTTCTTC